This TCR beta chain is from a study of blood T cell repertoires in COVID-19. Study-level background: Acute and convalescent COVID-19 specimens originated in the United States, Italy and Spain.

Clones were sequenced by immunoSEQ multiplex PCR, and TCRdb holds only the in-frame ones, with some missing. Of 130,000 to 150,000 clones in the sample, roughly 83% are singletons; the top ten hold approximately 9.2%. Recruitment covered about two dozen US areas and drew participants whose ages spanned roughly 18 to 90 years. Cohort assignment relied on participant-reported clinical history. Cohort 3 recovered donors had two negative PCRs, clearance, or symptom resolution. CDR3 length: 18 residues. With 1 base clipped from V and 0 bases from J, the junction kept 9 bases outside the gene matches. Per germline, CDR1 SGHTA and CDR2 FQGNSA.

The chain has TRBV7-2 and TRBJ2-4; 7 bases are a match to TRBD2. The sample taken for sequencing was PBMCs or T cells enriched from blood (not recorded which). This receptor was taken from a man in his forties or fifties who had recovered from COVID-19. CDR3 sequence (DNA): TGTGCCAGCAGCTTAGTATCCAGGGCGGGGGTAGCCAAAAACATTCAGTACTTC. Residues: CASSLVSRAGVAKNIQYF.